This passage covers 24 T cell receptor beta chains from one sample sequenced in a study of regulatory T cells in long-lasting Graves disease. Construction of TCR beta libraries relied on iRepertoire HTBI primers and on Arm-PCR targeting CDR3 regions. TCRdb used MiXCR to reprocess the multiplex PCR reads, holding one entry per CDR3 protein. The sample has 350,000 to 500,000 distinct CDR3 sequences, around 15% seen once. Time point specified: newly diagnosed GD, antithyroid drugs for less than 3 months. The TCR library used RNA extracted from PBMCs. The same specimen was also included in a second study, on T cells in Graves' hyperthyroidism and ophthalmopathy.

Here the sequenced sample was peripheral blood mononuclear cells (PBMCs), taken at new diagnosis, from a patient treated with antithyroid drugs. The receptor set was obtained from a woman between 50 and 59 years old with Graves disease.

This clonotype appeared a few times. The chain joins TRBV12-3 or TRBV12-4 to TRBJ2-1; weak D call: TRBD2 (5 bases). This CDR3 contains 13 residues. The V end lost 6 bases, the J end lost 8 bases, and 14 bases lay between the germline ends. The DNA of the CDR3 is TGTGCCAGCAGGGCTACTAGTAGCCATGAGCAGTTCTTC. Its translation is CASRATSSHEQFF.

A note on this clonotype: A read error may explain this, as a much larger clone is one base away. The V call is TRBV20-1, the J call TRBJ2-1, with 8 bases that match TRBD2. Germline assignment: CDR1 DFQATT and CDR2 SNEGSKA (reference sequence). This CDR3 is built from 13 residues. CDR3 sequence reads: CGGRGLAYNEQFF. The DNA of the CDR3 is TGCGGCGGACGTGGACTAGCTTACAATGAGCAGTTCTTC.

This chain connects TRBV9 to TRBJ2-1, with TRBD1 identical over 8 bases. CDR3 length: 13 residues. Germline CDR1 and CDR2: SGDLS and YYNGEE. The trim removed 3 bases at V and 8 bases at J, leaving 4 bases unmatched. CDR3 bases: TGTGCCAGCAGCGGGACCAGGGGGCATGAGCAGTTCTTC. As protein: CASSGTRGHEQFF.

This clonotype was counted between two and nine times. V and J are TRBV6-9 and TRBJ1-6, with D possibly matching TRBD1 (5 bases). The CDR3 extends over 15 amino acids. V lost 4 bases to trimming and J lost 10 bases, with 17 bases between them. The germline V gene has CDR1 MNHGY and CDR2 SVAAGI. The CDR3 sequence is CASSLEWQGGSPLHF. In nucleotides, the CDR3 is TGTGCCAGCAGTTTAGAGTGGCAGGGCGGCTCACCCCTCCACTTT.

This clonotype has ten or more counts. An end of the junction does not agree with germline; a read error may underlie this. The rearrangement joins TRBV4-1 to TRBJ2-2; a weak D match, TRBD1 (6 bases). The CDR3 covers 14 residues. In germline, CDR1 is MGHRA, CDR2 YSYEKL. The CDR3 spells CASSQDRNTGELFF. DNA of the CDR3: TGTGCCAGCAGTCAGGACAGAAACACCGGGGAGCTGTTTTTT.

This clonotype turned up a few times. The chain recombines TRBV4-1 with TRBJ2-3; 8 bases align to TRBD2. With V trimmed by 5 bases and J by 3 bases, 10 bases remained unmatched. Germline CDR1 MGHRA, CDR2 YSYEKL. The CDR3 is 16 amino acids. In DNA, the CDR3 is TGCGCCAGCAGCACCCGAGCGGGAGCGGAAACAGATACGCAGTATTTT. Its protein is CASSTRAGAETDTQYF.

This rearrangement joins TRBV9 to TRBJ1-1; perhaps TRBD1 as D (6 bases). V lost 2 bases and J 7 bases, leaving 21 bases between the germline ends. In germline, CDR1 is SGDLS, CDR2 YYNGEE. CDR3 size: 16 residues. CDR3 region: CASSVESHTVQGEAFF. In DNA form, the CDR3 reads TGTGCCAGCAGCGTTGAATCTCACACAGTACAGGGTGAAGCTTTCTTT.

The chain links TRBV5-1 to TRBJ2-7; 10 bases fit TRBD1. The germline V gene encodes CDR1 SGHRS and CDR2 YFSETQ. The junction had 12 bases not matched to a gene; V was cut back by 4 bases and J by 2 bases. The length of the CDR3 is 17 residues. The CDR3 nucleotides read TGCGCCAGCAGCAGGGTACCGGGACAGGGGCGCCCCTACGAGCAGTACTTC. Translation: CASSRVPGQGRPYEQYF.

This clonotype has at least ten counts. The chain is built from TRBV7-2 and TRBJ1-2; D is perhaps TRBD1 (6 bases). From germline, CDR1 is SGHTA and CDR2 FQGNSA. CDR3 size: 17 residues. V lost 1 base, J lost 2 bases, and 17 bases lay in between. The CDR3 nucleotides are TGTGCCAGCAGCTTAGGGGCGGTTGGACAGAGAAACTATGGCTACACCTTC. The encoded protein is CASSLGAVGQRNYGYTF.

Comments on this clonotype: This may come from a read error, since a much larger clone is one base off. The chain has TRBV19 and TRBJ2-5, with 13 bases that match TRBD2. The ends lost 10 bases at V and 11 bases at J; junction bases unmatched: 10. This CDR3 is built from 13 residues. Looked up from germline, CDR1 is LNHDA and CDR2 is SQIVND (reference sequence). CDR3 coding DNA: TGTGCCACTGGACTAGCGGGAGCGGGTGAGCAGTACTTC. As protein: CATGLAGAGEQYF. Full variable domain (missing parts from reference TRBV19 and TRBJ2-5): DGGITQSPKYLFRKEGQNVTLSCEQNLNHDAMYWYRQDPGQGLRLIYYSQIVNDFQKGDIAEGYSVSREKKESFPLTVTSAQKNPTAFYLCATGLAGAGEQYFGPGTRLLVL.

This clonotype showed up just once. V is TRBV3-1 and J is TRBJ2-1; perhaps D is TRBD1 or TRBD2 (5 bases each). The length of the CDR3 is 15 residues. V was clipped by 1 base and J by 6 bases, with 13 bases between them. The V gene's germline CDR1 is LGHDT and CDR2 YNNKEL (reference sequence). CDR3 sequence reads: CASSQGGDSVNEQFF. The CDR3 DNA reads TGTGCCAGCAGCCAAGGGGGAGACAGTGTCAATGAGCAGTTCTTC.

The chain has TRBV5-1 and TRBJ1-1; perhaps TRBD1 as D (5 bases). Germline V gene lookup returns CDR1 SGHRS and CDR2 YFSETQ. Between the trimmed V and J ends, which lost 0 bases and 8 bases, there was a span of 14 bases. The length of the CDR3 is 14 residues. CDR3 residues: CASSLEKGKDEAFF. DNA for the CDR3: TGCGCCAGCAGCTTGGAAAAGGGGAAGGACGAAGCTTTCTTT.

This clonotype was counted many times. The genes are TRBV6-1 and TRBJ2-7; 15 bases agree with TRBD2. This CDR3 has 16 amino acids. The V and J ends lost 6 bases and 5 bases, in that order; junction bases with no gene match: 8. Germline CDR1 and CDR2: MNHNS and SASEGT. CDR3 DNA: TGTGCCAGCAGCTCCGGGACTAGCGGGAGGCCCCACGAGCAGTACTTC. Translating gives CASSSGTSGRPHEQYF.

V and J are TRBV30 and TRBJ2-6; no clear D. Trimming left V 2 bases short and J 4 bases short, with 12 bases between. CDR1 is GTSNPN and CDR2 is SVGIG in the germline V gene (reference sequence). This CDR3 is 15 amino acids long. Here the CDR3 reads CAWSLFLLGANVLTF. The DNA of the CDR3 is TGTGCCTGGAGTCTCTTTCTCCTCGGGGCCAACGTCCTGACTTTC.

With regard to this clonotype: Because the CDR3 is missing its conserved closing phenylalanine or tryptophan, this is likely a read error. The V call is TRBV29-1, the J call TRBJ1-1; D may be TRBD1 (6 bases). CDR1 is SQVTM and CDR2 is ANQGSEA in the germline V gene. CDR3 length: 15 amino acids. V was pared by 6 bases and J by 4 bases, with 21 bases between. The CDR3 DNA reads TGCAGCGTCGAAACAGGGCAGACATCGAGCACTGAAGCTTTCTCT. Translation gives CSVETGQTSSTEAFS.

The chain uses TRBV6-1 and TRBJ1-2; 8 bases map to TRBD1. Germline V gene data show CDR1 as MNHNS and CDR2 as SASEGT. V lost 5 bases, J lost 3 bases, and 5 bases stayed unmatched. The CDR3 loop spans 14 amino acids. CDR3 sequence reads: CASSKTGAYYGYTF. As DNA, the CDR3 is TGTGCCAGCAGTAAGACAGGGGCGTACTATGGCTACACCTTC.

This chain joins TRBV9 and TRBJ2-3; 7 bases map to TRBD1. Germline CDR1 and CDR2: SGDLS and YYNGEE. There are 15 residues in the CDR3. Trimming cost V 4 bases and J 4 bases; bases outside gene matches: 9. The CDR3 region is CASSPRPQGADTQYF. CDR3 DNA: TGTGCCAGCAGCCCTCGACCGCAGGGGGCAGATACGCAGTATTTT.

This clonotype was seen ten or more times. V gene TRBV7-3 combines with J gene TRBJ2-2; D tentatively reads TRBD1 or TRBD2 (6 bases each). Looked up from germline, CDR1 is SGHTA and CDR2 is FQGTGA. V dropped 5 bases and J dropped 7 bases, with 11 bases sitting between them. CDR3 length: 13 residues. The CDR3 region is CASSEQGGGELFF. The CDR3 DNA is TGTGCCAGCAGCGAACAGGGAGGCGGGGAGCTGTTTTTT.

At least ten counts were recorded for this clonotype. The chain carries TRBV5-1 and TRBJ2-1; no firm D call. V gave up 0 bases and J gave up 14 bases, with 12 bases separating them. The germline gives CDR1 SGHRS, CDR2 YFSETQ. The length of the CDR3 is 12 residues. The CDR3 bases are TGCGCCAGCAGCTTGGACAGAGTCCGGGAGTTCTTC. Translated, it gives CASSLDRVREFF.

This clonotype showed up just a few times. A far larger clone is just one base off, so this is likely a read error. This chain links TRBV27 with TRBJ2-5; D possibly matches TRBD1 or TRBD2 (7 bases each). Germline V gene sequence: CDR1 MNHEY, CDR2 SMNVEV (reference sequence). V lost 8 bases, J lost 0 bases, and 16 bases lay in between. There are 15 residues in the CDR3. The CDR3 sequence is CASYPGGGYQETQYF. The CDR3 DNA sequence: TGTGCCAGCTACCCAGGGGGGGGATACCAAGAGACCCAGTACTTC.

This clonotype was counted many times. The chain uses TRBV11-2 and TRBJ2-7; D may be TRBD2 (5 bases). The germline V gene encodes CDR1 SGHAT and CDR2 FQNNGV. V lost 5 bases, J lost 2 bases, and 7 bases lay in between. The CDR3 consists of 12 residues. CDR3 coding DNA: TGTGCCAGCAGCAGCGGAACCTACGAGCAGTACTTC. It yields the protein CASSSGTYEQYF.

This clonotype has ten or more counts. The chain employs TRBV2 and TRBJ1-5; 7 bases are a match to TRBD1. The CDR3 contains 15 residues. Per germline, CDR1 SNHLY and CDR2 FYNNEI. Trimming cost V 2 bases and J 4 bases; bases outside gene matches: 5. The CDR3 coding sequence is TGTGCCAGCAGTGAAATCGGGGGACAGAATCAGCCCCAGCATTTT. Protein sequence: CASSEIGGQNQPQHF.

This clonotype was recorded many times. The genes are TRBV29-1 and TRBJ2-7; 10 bases line up with TRBD2. CDR1 SQVTM and CDR2 ANQGSEA come from the germline V gene. The CDR3 consists of 13 residues. Trimming cost V 4 bases and J 2 bases; bases outside gene matches: 2. The chain's CDR3 is CSVATSGAYEQYF. CDR3 coding DNA: TGCAGCGTTGCCACTAGCGGGGCCTACGAGCAGTACTTC.

The chain combines TRBV6-5 with TRBJ2-7, with 9 bases identical to TRBD1. This CDR3 is built from 15 residues. In germline, CDR1 is MNHEY, CDR2 SVGAGI. The junction had 3 bases not matched to a gene; V was cut back by 2 bases and J by 1 base. The CDR3 DNA reads as TGTGCCAGCAGTTACATCGGGACAGGGTCCTACGAGCAGTACTTC. This codes for CASSYIGTGSYEQYF.